The clone carrying this T cell receptor (beta chain) is deemed medium-sized (0.01 to 0.1%). Antigen specificity is unknown. A constant-region primer primed TCR beta cDNA synthesis from 400 to 550 ng of total RNA. ARM-PCR, slightly modified, supplied the TCR beta libraries through three nested multiplex PCR rounds. The first two PCR rounds used TRBV1-TRBV30 forward primers with a C-beta reverse primer, about 10 cycles each. One entry per CDR3 protein, called by TCRdb with MiXCR from the multiplex PCR reads. The sample lists 310,000 or so distinct CDR3 sequences, 65% occurring once. This CDR3 has 15 amino acids. V was clipped by 1 base and J by 5 bases; unmatched bases: 3. Germline loops: CDR1 SGHAT, CDR2 FQNNGV. This entry belongs to a study of tumor-infiltrating lymphocytes in primary liver carcinoma. Study at large: These were node-negative, non-metastatic T1-T3 tumors of roughly 4 to 10 cm.

Study results and limitations: Tumor-adjacent and tumor-blood pairs overlapped less than tumor region pairs did. Tumors carried a top-250-clone fraction significantly exceeding that of blood (p = 0.039).

Unsorted whole blood supplied the RNA, and germline DNA was extracted too. The sequencing input was peripheral blood. The receptor was isolated from a man aged 35 to 55 with primary liver carcinoma and hepatitis B virus infection. J is TRBJ2-1 and V is TRBV11-2; 9 nucleotides line up with TRBD2. The CDR3 loop is CASSLVLAGNNEQFF. DNA of the CDR3: TGTGCCAGCAGCTTAGTGCTAGCGGGAAACAATGAGCAGTTCTTC.